The 22 T cell receptor beta chains below come from one sample, sequenced in a study of brain T cells in children with intractable seizures. Measured with immunoSEQ multiplex PCR; TCRdb has only the in-frame clones, and not every one. Found here are some 41,000 clones, around nine tenths of them singletons; the top ten hold 5.5% to 7%. The sample was peripheral blood, taken at surgery. All receptors derive from a girl aged 2 to 9 with tuberous sclerosis and intractable seizures.

The rearrangement uses TRBV7-6 and TRBJ2-7; tentatively, D is TRBD1 (6 bases). V was pared by 1 base and J by 7 bases, with 17 bases between. Germline lookup yields CDR1 SGHVS and CDR2 FNYEAQ. The CDR3 loop spans 15 amino acids. The chain's CDR3 is CASSLGSRGKGEQYV. The DNA of the CDR3 is TGTGCCAGCAGCTTAGGAAGCAGGGGCAAGGGTGAGCAGTACGTC.

This chain uses TRBV7-2 with TRBJ1-1, with D possibly TRBD1 on 6 matching bases. The V end lost 3 bases, the J end lost 1 base, and 9 bases lay between the germline ends. In germline, CDR1 is SGHTA, CDR2 FQGNSA. CDR3 length equals 14 residues. CDR3 loop: CASSFTGKNTEAFF. The CDR3 DNA reads TGTGCCAGCAGCTTTACAGGGAAGAACACTGAAGCTTTCTTT.

The chain couples TRBV30 to TRBJ2-7, with 9 bases aligning to TRBD1. The V gene's germline CDR1 is GTSNPN and CDR2 SVGIG (reference sequence). Losses at the gene ends were 1 base for V and 2 bases for J; bases not matched to a gene: 3. The CDR3 is 14 residues long. CDR3 protein: CAWSGQGVAYEQYF. The CDR3 DNA is TGTGCCTGGAGTGGACAGGGGGTGGCCTACGAGCAGTACTTC. The full variable domain, completed using reference TRBV30 and TRBJ2-7, is SQTIHQWPATLVQPVGSPLSLECTVEGTSNPNLYWYRQAAGRGLQLLFYSVGIGQISSEVPQNLSASRPQDRQFILSSKKLLLSDSGFYLCAWSGQGVAYEQYFGPGTRLTVT.

V is TRBV27 and J is TRBJ2-1; either TRBD1 or TRBD2 may fit D (7 bases each). The germline gives CDR1 MNHEY, CDR2 SMNVEV (reference sequence). This CDR3 has 14 residues. V was trimmed by 8 bases and J by 4 bases, leaving 15 bases between them. The CDR3 nucleotides read TGTGCCAGCGCAGGGGGGGCCAGTTACAATGAGCAGTTCTTC. Amino acid sequence: CASAGGASYNEQFF.

This chain joins TRBV6-5 and TRBJ2-5; a weak D match, TRBD2 (7 bases). The CDR3 contains 14 residues. Trimming took off 6 bases at V and 3 bases at J, with 14 bases between the two ends. Per the germline V gene, CDR1 is MNHEY and CDR2 is SVGAGI. The DNA for the CDR3 is TGTGCCAGCAGCCCGGGGGGCGTGAAAGAGACCCAGTACTTC. Amino acid sequence: CASSPGGVKETQYF.

This rearrangement joins TRBV5-4 to TRBJ1-1; 7 bases are shared with TRBD1. The V and J ends lost 4 bases and 6 bases, in that order; junction bases with no gene match: 9. CDR3 length: 14 residues. Germline V lookup: CDR1 SGHNT, CDR2 YYREEE (reference sequence). CDR3 in amino acids: CASSPSDRPSEAFF. The CDR3 DNA reads as TGTGCCAGCAGCCCCTCGGACAGGCCGTCTGAAGCTTTCTTT.

The chain joins TRBV12-3 or TRBV12-4 to TRBJ1-1; D not certain. The V and J ends lost 3 bases and 1 base respectively, with 6 bases between them. The CDR3 covers 13 residues. DNA for the CDR3: TGTGCCAGCAGTTTGGTGAGGAACACTGAAGCTTTCTTT. It specifies CASSLVRNTEAFF.

This clone has a single count. The rearrangement links TRBV15 to TRBJ2-1; D possibly corresponds to TRBD1 (5 bases). The V gene's germline CDR1 is LNHNV and CDR2 YYDKDF (reference sequence). This CDR3 comprises 13 residues. Trimming stripped 8 bases from V and 3 bases from J, with 11 bases between. The CDR3 loop reads CATLPDSYNEQFF. The CDR3 nucleotides are TGTGCCACCCTTCCCGACAGCTACAATGAGCAGTTCTTC.

This chain links TRBV6-5 with TRBJ1-1, with 9 bases that match TRBD1. The CDR3 contains 13 residues. Germline V gene lookup returns CDR1 MNHEY and CDR2 SVGAGI. With 4 bases clipped from V and 3 bases from J, the junction kept 0 bases outside the gene matches. This chain's CDR3 is CASSWDRDTEAFF. CDR3 DNA sequence: TGTGCCAGCAGTTGGGACAGGGACACTGAAGCTTTCTTT.

The chain uses TRBV7-2 and TRBJ2-3, with 7 positions matching TRBD2. Per germline, CDR1 SGHTA and CDR2 FQGNSA. The CDR3 length is 16 residues. Losses at the gene ends were 2 bases for V and 3 bases for J; bases not matched to a gene: 8. The CDR3 spells CASSLSYWGGTDTQYF. The CDR3 region has the DNA TGTGCCAGCAGCTTATCTTATTGGGGAGGGACAGATACGCAGTATTTT.

In its sample, this clone was seen a few times. The chain uses TRBV7-2 and TRBJ1-6; no clear D. CDR3 length equals 14 residues. The germline V and J ends were trimmed by 5 bases and 4 bases, with 9 bases remaining between them. CDR1 and CDR2 (germline): SGHTA, FQGNSA. CDR3 amino acids: CASSKGGYNSPLHF. CDR3 nucleotide sequence: TGTGCCAGCAGCAAAGGCGGGTATAATTCACCCCTCCACTTT.

This chain joins TRBV6-5 and TRBJ2-7, with TRBD1 matching over 9 bases. J was trimmed by 7 bases and V by 4 bases; bases with no gene match: 11. The CDR3 consists of 15 residues. Germline V gives CDR1 MNHEY, CDR2 SVGAGI. The CDR3 DNA sequence: TGTGCCAGCAGTTCAATCGGGACAGGGTCGCGGGAGCAGTACTTC. It encodes CASSSIGTGSREQYF.

V is TRBV23-1 and J is TRBJ2-4; D is possibly TRBD2 (6 bases). TRBV23-1 qualifies as an ORF whose function is uncertain. V was pared by 2 bases and J by 8 bases, with 19 bases between. The CDR3 contains 16 residues. The CDR3 spells CASSQPQCCGEDIQYF. In DNA form, the CDR3 reads TGCGCCAGCAGTCAACCCCAGTGTTGCGGGGAGGACATTCAGTACTTC.

The rearrangement uses TRBV20-1 and TRBJ2-5; maybe TRBD2 (6 bases). In germline, CDR1 is DFQATT, CDR2 SNEGSKA (reference sequence). This CDR3 contains 15 residues. Trimming shortened V by 3 bases and J by 5 bases, and 19 bases separated the two germline ends. The DNA for the CDR3 is TGCAGTGCTAGTCTCCAGACTAGTCAGCGGGAGACCCAGTACTTC. Protein: CSASLQTSQRETQYF.

The V call is TRBV6-5, the J call TRBJ2-6, with 8 bases lining up with TRBD1. Trimming at V came to 10 bases and at J to 0 bases, leaving 5 bases not matched to a gene. CDR1 MNHEY and CDR2 SVGAGI come from the germline V gene. CDR3 length: 15 amino acids. The DNA for the CDR3 is TGTGCCACAAGGGACAGGCACTCTGGGGCCAACGTCCTGACTTTC. It codes for CATRDRHSGANVLTF.

This chain uses TRBV9 with TRBJ2-5; 11 nucleotides align to TRBD2. Germline CDR1 SGDLS, CDR2 YYNGEE. CDR3 length: 16 amino acids. With 3 bases clipped from V and 1 base from J, the junction kept 5 bases outside the gene matches. CDR3: CASSEGTSGGQETQYF. CDR3 sequence (DNA): TGTGCCAGCAGCGAGGGAACTAGCGGGGGCCAAGAGACCCAGTACTTC. Full variable domain (outside the CDR3, taken from reference TRBV9 and TRBJ2-5): DSGVTQTPKHLITATGQRVTLRCSPRSGDLSVYWYQQSLDQGLQFLIQYYNGEERAKGNILERFSAQQFPDLHSELNLSSLELGDSALYFCASSEGTSGGQETQYFGPGTRLLVL.

The chain recombines TRBV7-6 with TRBJ2-2; D tentatively reads TRBD1 or TRBD2 (5 bases each). The germline V gene encodes CDR1 SGHVS and CDR2 FNYEAQ. The CDR3 sequence is 18 residues long. V was trimmed by 5 bases and J by 0 bases, leaving 19 bases between them. The CDR3 reads CASSPRRGLGANTGELFF. DNA for the CDR3: TGTGCCAGCAGCCCCCGTCGTGGTCTGGGGGCGAACACCGGGGAGCTGTTTTTT.

The chain uses TRBV5-1 and TRBJ2-2, with no clear D. Germline V CDR1 and CDR2: SGHRS, YFSETQ. The V end lost 2 bases, the J end lost 1 base, and 3 bases lay between the germline ends. The CDR3 extends over 13 amino acids. The CDR3 region is CASSLRNTGELFF. In DNA form, the CDR3 reads TGCGCCAGCAGCTTAAGGAACACCGGGGAGCTGTTTTTT. Full variable domain (missing parts from reference TRBV5-1 and TRBJ2-2): KAGVTQTPRYLIKTRGQQVTLSCSPISGHRSVSWYQQTPGQGLQFLFEYFSETQRNKGNFPGRFSGRQFSNSRSEMNVSTLELGDSALYLCASSLRNTGELFFGEGSRLTVL.

The chain has TRBV11-2 and TRBJ1-3, with unresolved D. V lost 5 bases, J lost 5 bases, and 4 bases lay in between. The CDR3 is 11 amino acids. The germline gives CDR1 SGHAT, CDR2 FQNNGV. The DNA of the CDR3 is TGTGCCAGCAGCAGTAGAAACACCATATATTTT. This translates into CASSSRNTIYF.

V gene TRBV2 combines with J gene TRBJ2-2; D is ambiguous. The CDR3 extends over 13 amino acids. Germline CDR1 is SNHLY and CDR2 is FYNNEI. Trimming stripped 3 bases from V and 6 bases from J, with 8 bases between. Here the CDR3 DNA reads TGTGCCAGCAGTGACAAGGGCTCCGGGGAGCTGTTTTTT. It encodes CASSDKGSGELFF.

The chain employs TRBV20-1 and TRBJ2-1; 9 nucleotides agree with TRBD2. The CDR3 is made up of 13 amino acids. J was trimmed by 8 bases and V by 3 bases; bases with no gene match: 5. Germline V CDR1 and CDR2: DFQATT, SNEGSKA (reference sequence). The CDR3 here is CSASLRGGHEQFF. CDR3 nucleotides: TGCAGTGCTAGTTTGCGGGGGGGCCATGAGCAGTTCTTC.

The chain has TRBV30 and TRBJ1-2; 9 bases map to TRBD1. The CDR3 spans 14 residues. V lost 3 bases to trimming and J lost 4 bases; unmatched junction nucleotides: 6. Germline loops: CDR1 GTSNPN, CDR2 SVGIG (reference sequence). CDR3 residues: CAWSPTGGGYGYTF. The CDR3, as DNA: TGTGCCTGGAGCCCTACAGGGGGCGGCTATGGCTACACCTTC.